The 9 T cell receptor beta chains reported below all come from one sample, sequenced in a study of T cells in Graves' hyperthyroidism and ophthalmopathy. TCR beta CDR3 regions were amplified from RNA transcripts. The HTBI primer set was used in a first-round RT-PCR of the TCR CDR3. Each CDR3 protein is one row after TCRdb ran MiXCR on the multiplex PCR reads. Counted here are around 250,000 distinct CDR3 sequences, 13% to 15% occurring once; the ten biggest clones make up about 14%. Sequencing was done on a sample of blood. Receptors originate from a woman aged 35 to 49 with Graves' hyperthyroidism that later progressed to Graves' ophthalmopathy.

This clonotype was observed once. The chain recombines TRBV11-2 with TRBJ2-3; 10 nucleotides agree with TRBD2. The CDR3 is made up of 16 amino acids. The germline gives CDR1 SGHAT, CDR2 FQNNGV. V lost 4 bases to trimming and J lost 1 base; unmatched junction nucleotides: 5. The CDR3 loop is CASSSGLADGTDTQYF. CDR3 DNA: TGTGCCAGCAGCTCTGGACTAGCGGATGGCACAGATACGCAGTATTTT.

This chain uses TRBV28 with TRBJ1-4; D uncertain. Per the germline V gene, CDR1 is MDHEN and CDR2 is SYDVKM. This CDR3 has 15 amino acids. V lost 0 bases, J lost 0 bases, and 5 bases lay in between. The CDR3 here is CASSLWSATNEKLFF. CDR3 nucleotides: TGTGCCAGCAGTTTATGGTCCGCAACTAATGAAAAACTGTTTTTT.

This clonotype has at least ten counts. This CDR3 is CASSLYRQANETQYF. The CDR3 nucleotides are TGTGCCAGCAGTTTATATCGCCAGGCAAACGAGACCCAGTACTTC. The rearrangement joins TRBV12-3 or TRBV12-4 to TRBJ2-5; D gene ambiguous. The CDR3 runs 15 residues. V was cut by 2 bases and J by 5 bases, with 15 bases left in between.

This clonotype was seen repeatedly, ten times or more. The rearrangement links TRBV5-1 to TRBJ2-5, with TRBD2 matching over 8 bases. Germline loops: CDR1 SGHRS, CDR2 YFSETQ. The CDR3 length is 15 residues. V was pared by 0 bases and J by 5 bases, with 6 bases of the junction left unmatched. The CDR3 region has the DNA TGCGCCAGCAGCTTGGCGGGACTAGTGTCCGAGACCCAGTACTTC. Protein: CASSLAGLVSETQYF.

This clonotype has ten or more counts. The CDR3 nucleotides read TGTGCCAGCAGCCTCGCGCTAGCATCGGTCGAGCAGTACTTC. Translating gives CASSLALASVEQYF. This chain links TRBV11-2 with TRBJ2-7, with TRBD2 as a possible D gene (5 bases). Germline CDR1 SGHAT, CDR2 FQNNGV. The CDR3 covers 14 residues. V gave up 5 bases and J gave up 6 bases, with 17 bases separating them.

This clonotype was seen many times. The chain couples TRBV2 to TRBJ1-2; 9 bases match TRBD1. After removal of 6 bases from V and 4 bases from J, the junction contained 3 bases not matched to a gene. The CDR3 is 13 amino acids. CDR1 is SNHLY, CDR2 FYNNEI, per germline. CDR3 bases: TGTGCCAGCAGGGGGACAGGGAGCTATGGCTACACCTTC. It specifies CASRGTGSYGYTF.

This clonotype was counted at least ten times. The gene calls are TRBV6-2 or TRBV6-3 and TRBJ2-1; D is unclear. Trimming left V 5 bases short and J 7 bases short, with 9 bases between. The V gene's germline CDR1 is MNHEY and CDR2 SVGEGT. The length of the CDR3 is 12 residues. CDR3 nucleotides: TGTGCCAGCAGTCATGGGTGGAATGAGCAGTTCTTC. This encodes CASSHGWNEQFF.

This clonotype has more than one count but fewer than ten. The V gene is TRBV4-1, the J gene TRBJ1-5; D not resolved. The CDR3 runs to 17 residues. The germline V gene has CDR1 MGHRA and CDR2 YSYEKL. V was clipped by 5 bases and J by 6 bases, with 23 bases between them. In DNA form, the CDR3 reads TGCGCCAGCAGCTCCCGATGGAAGAACGAAGTCCCTCAGCCCCAGCATTTT. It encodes CASSSRWKNEVPQPQHF.

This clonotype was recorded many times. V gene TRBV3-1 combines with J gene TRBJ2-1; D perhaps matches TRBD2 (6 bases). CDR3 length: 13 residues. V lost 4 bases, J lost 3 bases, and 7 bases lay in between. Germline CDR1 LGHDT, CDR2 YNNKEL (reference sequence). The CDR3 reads CASSPGLYNEQFF. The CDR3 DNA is TGTGCCAGCAGCCCGGGACTCTACAATGAGCAGTTCTTC.